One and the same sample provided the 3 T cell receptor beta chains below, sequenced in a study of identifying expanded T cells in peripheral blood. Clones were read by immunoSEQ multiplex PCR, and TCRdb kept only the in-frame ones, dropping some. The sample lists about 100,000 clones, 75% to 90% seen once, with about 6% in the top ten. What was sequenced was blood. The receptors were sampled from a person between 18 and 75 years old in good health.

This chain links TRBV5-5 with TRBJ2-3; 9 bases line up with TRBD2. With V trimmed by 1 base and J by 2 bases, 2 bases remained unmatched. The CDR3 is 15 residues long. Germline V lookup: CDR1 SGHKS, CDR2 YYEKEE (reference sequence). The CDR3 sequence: CASSLPSGDTDTQYF. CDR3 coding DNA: TGTGCCAGCAGCTTGCCTAGCGGGGACACAGATACGCAGTATTTT.

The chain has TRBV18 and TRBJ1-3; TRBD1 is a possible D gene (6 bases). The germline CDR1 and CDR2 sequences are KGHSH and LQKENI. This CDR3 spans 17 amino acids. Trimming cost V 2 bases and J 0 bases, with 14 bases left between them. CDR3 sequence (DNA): TGTGCCAGCTCACCAGGGGGCACCTACTACTCTGGAAACACCATATATTTT. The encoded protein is CASSPGGTYYSGNTIYF.

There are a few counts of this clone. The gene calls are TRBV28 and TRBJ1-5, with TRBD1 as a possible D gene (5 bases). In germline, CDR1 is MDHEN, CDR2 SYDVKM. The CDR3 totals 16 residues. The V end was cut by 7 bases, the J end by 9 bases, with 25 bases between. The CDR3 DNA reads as TGTGCCAGCACCGATCGAAGACAGCGAAAATCCCGGCCCCAGCATTTT. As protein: CASTDRRQRKSRPQHF.